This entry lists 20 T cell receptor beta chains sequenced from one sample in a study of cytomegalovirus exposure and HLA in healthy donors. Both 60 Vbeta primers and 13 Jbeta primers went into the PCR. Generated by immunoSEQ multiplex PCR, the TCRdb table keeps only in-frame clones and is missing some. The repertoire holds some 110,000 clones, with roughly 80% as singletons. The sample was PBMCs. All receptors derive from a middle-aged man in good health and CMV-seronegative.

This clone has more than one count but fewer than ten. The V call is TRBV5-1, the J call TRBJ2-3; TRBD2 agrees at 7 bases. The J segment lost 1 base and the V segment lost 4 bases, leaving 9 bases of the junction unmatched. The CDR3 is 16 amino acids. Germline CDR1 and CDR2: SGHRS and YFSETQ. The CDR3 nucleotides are TGCGCCAGCAGCAAACTAACCGCGGGGGGCACAGATACGCAGTATTTT. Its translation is CASSKLTAGGTDTQYF.

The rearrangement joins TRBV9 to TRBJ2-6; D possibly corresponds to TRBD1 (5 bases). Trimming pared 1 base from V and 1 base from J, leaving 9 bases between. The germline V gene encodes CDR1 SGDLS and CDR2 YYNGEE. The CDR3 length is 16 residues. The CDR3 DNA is TGTGCCAGCAGCGTAAGGGGAACATCTGGGGCCAACGTCCTGACTTTC. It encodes CASSVRGTSGANVLTF.

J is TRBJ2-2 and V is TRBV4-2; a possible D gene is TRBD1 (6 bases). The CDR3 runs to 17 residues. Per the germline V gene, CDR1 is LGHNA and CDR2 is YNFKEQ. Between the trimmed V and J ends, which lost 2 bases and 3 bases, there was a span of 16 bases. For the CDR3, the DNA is TGTGCCAGCAGCCAACTAAGACAGGATTTCTACACCGGGGAGCTGTTTTTT. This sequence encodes CASSQLRQDFYTGELFF.

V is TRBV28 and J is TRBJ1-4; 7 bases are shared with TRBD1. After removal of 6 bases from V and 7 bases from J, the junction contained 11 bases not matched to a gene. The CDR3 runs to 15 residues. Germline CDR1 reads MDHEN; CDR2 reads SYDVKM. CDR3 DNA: TGTGCCAGCAGCTACCCCCGGGACAGCAGTGAAAAACTGTTTTTT. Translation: CASSYPRDSSEKLFF.

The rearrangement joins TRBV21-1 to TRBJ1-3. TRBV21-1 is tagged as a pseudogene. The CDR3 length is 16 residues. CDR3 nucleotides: TGTGCCAGCAGCAAACCCGGGACTCCTACTGGAAACACCATATATTTT. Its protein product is CASSKPGTPTGNTIYF.

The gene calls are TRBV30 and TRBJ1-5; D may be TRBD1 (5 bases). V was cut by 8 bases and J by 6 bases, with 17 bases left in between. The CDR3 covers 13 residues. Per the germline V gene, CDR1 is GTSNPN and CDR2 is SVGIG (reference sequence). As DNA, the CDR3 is TGTGCCATGGACACGTCGAGGATTCAGCCCCAGCATTTT. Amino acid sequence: CAMDTSRIQPQHF. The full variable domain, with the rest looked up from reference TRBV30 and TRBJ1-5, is SQTIHQWPATLVQPVGSPLSLECTVEGTSNPNLYWYRQAAGRGLQLLFYSVGIGQISSEVPQNLSASRPQDRQFILSSKKLLLSDSGFYLCAMDTSRIQPQHFGDGTRLSIL.

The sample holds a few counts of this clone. The CDR3 coding sequence is TGTGCCATCAGTGAAGGGGGAAGGAACACTGAAGCTTTCTTT. Its translation is CAISEGGRNTEAFF. The chain recombines TRBV10-3 with TRBJ1-1, with a possible D match to TRBD1 (6 bases). V lost 3 bases, J lost 1 base, and 9 bases lay in between. Germline V gene data show CDR1 as ENHRY and CDR2 as SYGVKD. The CDR3 runs to 14 residues.

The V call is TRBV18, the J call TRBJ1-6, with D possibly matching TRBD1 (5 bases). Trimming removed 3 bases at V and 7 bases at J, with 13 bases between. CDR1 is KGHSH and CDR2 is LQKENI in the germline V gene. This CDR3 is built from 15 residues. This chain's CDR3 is CASSPGGAGNSPLHF. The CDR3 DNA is TGTGCCAGCTCACCGGGGGGTGCGGGGAATTCACCCCTCCACTTT. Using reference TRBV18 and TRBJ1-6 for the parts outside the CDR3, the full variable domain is NAGVMQNPRHLVRRRGQEARLRCSPMKGHSHVYWYRQLPEEGLKFMVYLQKENIIDESGMPKERFSAEFPKEGPSILRIQQVVRGDSAAYFCASSPGGAGNSPLHFGNGTRLTVT.

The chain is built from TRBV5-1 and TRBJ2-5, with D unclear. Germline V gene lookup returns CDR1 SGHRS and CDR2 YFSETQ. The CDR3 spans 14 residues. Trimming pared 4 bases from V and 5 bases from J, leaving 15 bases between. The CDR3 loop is CASSPPSAGETQYF. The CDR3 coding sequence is TGCGCCAGCAGCCCCCCCAGCGCCGGGGAGACCCAGTACTTC.

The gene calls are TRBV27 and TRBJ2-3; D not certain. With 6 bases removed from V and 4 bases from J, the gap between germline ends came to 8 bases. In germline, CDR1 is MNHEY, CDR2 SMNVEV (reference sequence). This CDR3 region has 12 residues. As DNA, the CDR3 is TGTGCCAGCAGCCCCTATGCAGATACGCAGTATTTT. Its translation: CASSPYADTQYF.

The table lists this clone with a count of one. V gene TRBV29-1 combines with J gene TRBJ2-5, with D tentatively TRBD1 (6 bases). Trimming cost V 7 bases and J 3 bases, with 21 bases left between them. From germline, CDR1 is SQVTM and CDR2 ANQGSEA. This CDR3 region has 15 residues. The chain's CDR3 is CSAAPGGQGKETQYF. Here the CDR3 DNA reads TGCAGCGCAGCTCCCGGTGGGCAGGGGAAAGAGACCCAGTACTTC.

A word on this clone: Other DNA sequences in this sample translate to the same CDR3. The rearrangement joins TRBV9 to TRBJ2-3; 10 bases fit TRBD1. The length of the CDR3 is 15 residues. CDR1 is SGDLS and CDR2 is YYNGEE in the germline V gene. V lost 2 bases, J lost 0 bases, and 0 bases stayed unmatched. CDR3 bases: TGTGCCAGCAGCGTGACAGGGGGCAGCACAGATACGCAGTATTTT. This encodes CASSVTGGSTDTQYF. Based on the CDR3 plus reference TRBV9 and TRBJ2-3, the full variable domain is DSGVTQTPKHLITATGQRVTLRCSPRSGDLSVYWYQQSLDQGLQFLIQYYNGEERAKGNILERFSAQQFPDLHSELNLSSLELGDSALYFCASSVTGGSTDTQYFGPGTRLTVL.

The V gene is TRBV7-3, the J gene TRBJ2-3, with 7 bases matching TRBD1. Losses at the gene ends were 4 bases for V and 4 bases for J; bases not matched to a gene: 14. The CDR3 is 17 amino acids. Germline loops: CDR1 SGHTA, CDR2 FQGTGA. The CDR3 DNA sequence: TGTGCCAGCAGCTCACACATATCCGGGACAGTCTCAGATACGCAGTATTTT. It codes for CASSSHISGTVSDTQYF.

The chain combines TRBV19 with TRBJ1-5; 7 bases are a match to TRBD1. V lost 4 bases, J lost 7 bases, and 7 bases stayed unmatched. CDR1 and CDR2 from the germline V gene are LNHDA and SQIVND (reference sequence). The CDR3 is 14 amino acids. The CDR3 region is CASSKGTDGQPQHF. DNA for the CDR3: TGTGCCAGTAGTAAGGGGACAGATGGGCAGCCCCAGCATTTT.

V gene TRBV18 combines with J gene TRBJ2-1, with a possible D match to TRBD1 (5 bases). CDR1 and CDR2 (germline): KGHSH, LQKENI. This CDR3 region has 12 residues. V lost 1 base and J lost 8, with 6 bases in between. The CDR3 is CASSPQGYEQFF. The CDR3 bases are TGTGCCAGCTCACCACAGGGGTATGAGCAGTTCTTC.

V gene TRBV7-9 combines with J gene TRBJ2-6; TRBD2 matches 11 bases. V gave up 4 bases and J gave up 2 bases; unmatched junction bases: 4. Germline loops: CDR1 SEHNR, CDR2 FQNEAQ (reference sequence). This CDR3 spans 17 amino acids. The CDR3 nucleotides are TGTGCCAGCAGCTCCATAGCGGGGGGGCCTGGGGCCAACGTCCTGACTTTC. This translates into CASSSIAGGPGANVLTF.

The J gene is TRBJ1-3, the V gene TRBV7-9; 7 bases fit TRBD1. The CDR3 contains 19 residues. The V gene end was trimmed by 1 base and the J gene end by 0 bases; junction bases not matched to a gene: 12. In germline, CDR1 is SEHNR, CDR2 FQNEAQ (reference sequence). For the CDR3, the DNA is TGTGCCAGCAGCTTAGACTTTAGGAGACAGGGAGTCTCTGGAAACACCATATATTTT. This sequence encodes CASSLDFRRQGVSGNTIYF.

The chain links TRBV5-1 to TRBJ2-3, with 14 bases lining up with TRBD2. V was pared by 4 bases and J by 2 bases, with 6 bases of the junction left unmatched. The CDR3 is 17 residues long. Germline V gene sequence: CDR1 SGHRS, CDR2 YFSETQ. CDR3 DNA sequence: TGCGCCAGCAGCCAGGGACTAGCGGGGGACTACACAGATACGCAGTATTTT. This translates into CASSQGLAGDYTDTQYF.

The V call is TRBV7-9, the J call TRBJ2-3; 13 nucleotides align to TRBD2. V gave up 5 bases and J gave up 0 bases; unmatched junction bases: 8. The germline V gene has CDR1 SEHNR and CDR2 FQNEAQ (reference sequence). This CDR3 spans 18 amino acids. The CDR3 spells CASSPTSGGLTSTDTQYF. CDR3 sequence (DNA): TGTGCCAGCAGCCCGACTAGCGGGGGGTTAACTAGCACAGATACGCAGTATTTT.

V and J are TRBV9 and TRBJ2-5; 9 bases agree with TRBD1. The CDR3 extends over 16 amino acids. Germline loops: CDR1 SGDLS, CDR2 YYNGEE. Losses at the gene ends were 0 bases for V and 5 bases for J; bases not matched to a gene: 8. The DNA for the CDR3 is TGTGCCAGCAGCGTAGTTCCAGGGACAGGGCGGGAGACCCAGTACTTC. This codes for CASSVVPGTGRETQYF.